This T cell receptor beta chain was sequenced for a study of cytomegalovirus exposure and HLA in healthy donors. With regard to this clone: Its target is not known.

Vbeta (60) and Jbeta (13) primers were used in the PCR. Profiled with immunoSEQ multiplex PCR; TCRdb holds only in-frame clones, not every one. The data show 140,000 or so clones, around 78% seen once. V gave up 4 bases and J gave up 1 base, with 8 bases separating them. The CDR3 extends over 13 amino acids. Germline CDR1 is SEHNR and CDR2 is FQNEAQ (reference sequence). Broader study findings: CMV serostatus was the sole immune exposure data available.

The V and J genes are TRBV7-9 and TRBJ2-7; D unresolved. The source of this sequence is a young woman in good health and CMV-seropositive. The material sequenced was PBMCs. This CDR3 reads CASSSWASYEQYF. Here the CDR3 DNA reads TGTGCCAGCAGCTCTTGGGCTTCCTACGAGCAGTACTTC.